These 24 T cell receptor beta chains were sequenced from one sample in a study of blood T cell repertoires in COVID-19. Sequencing was performed with immunoSEQ multiplex PCR; in TCRdb, only in-frame clones are kept and a portion is missing. The profile shows roughly 70,000 clones, about 87% of them singletons. The specimen sequenced was peripheral blood. The receptors originated from a woman older than 75 with active COVID-19.

The chain uses TRBV6-6 and TRBJ2-7; 7 bases agree with TRBD2. The V segment lost 5 bases and the J segment 0 bases; nucleotides outside the gene matches: 10. CDR3 length: 16 amino acids. Looked up from germline, CDR1 is MNHNY and CDR2 is SVGAGI (reference sequence). The CDR3 DNA sequence: TGTGCCAGCAGTCCCCTACCCGGGAGGTTCTCCTACGAGCAGTACTTC. It is translated as CASSPLPGRFSYEQYF.

The rearrangement links TRBV7-9 to TRBJ2-5; 8 bases are a match to TRBD2. V gave up 4 bases and J gave up 2 bases; unmatched junction bases: 6. CDR3 length equals 15 residues. CDR1 SEHNR and CDR2 FQNEAQ come from the germline V gene (reference sequence). The CDR3 DNA follows: TGTGCCAGCAGCTCCGGTGCTAGCGGGCAAGAGACCCAGTACTTC. It yields the protein CASSSGASGQETQYF.

The chain employs TRBV7-3 and TRBJ2-3; weak D call: TRBD2 (5 bases). Trimming removed 1 base from V and 2 bases from J, with 13 bases in between. Germline CDR1 and CDR2: SGHTA and FQGTGA. The CDR3 totals 16 residues. CDR3 nucleotide sequence: TGTGCCAGCAGCTTAATAGGCGGGTCCTCCACAGATACGCAGTATTTT. It is translated as CASSLIGGSSTDTQYF. Looking up the rest from reference TRBV7-3 and TRBJ2-3 gives the full variable domain: GAGVSQTPSNKVTEKGKYVELRCDPISGHTALYWYRQSLGQGPEFLIYFQGTGAADDSGLPNDRFFAVRPEGSVSTLKIQRTERGDSAVYLCASSLIGGSSTDTQYFGPGTRLTVL.

The V call is TRBV11-2, the J call TRBJ1-5; possible D gene TRBD1, 6 bases. The V gene's germline CDR1 is SGHAT and CDR2 FQNNGV. V was clipped by 1 base and J by 7 bases, with 17 bases between them. This CDR3 spans 16 amino acids. In DNA form, the CDR3 reads TGTGCCAGCAGCTTAGGGGGGACACACCTGGGGCAGCCCCAGCATTTT. This translates into CASSLGGTHLGQPQHF.

In DNA form, the CDR3 reads TGTGCCAGCAGTGAAGCCGAACGAAGGGGCAGAATAACCTACGAGCAGTACTTC. Its protein product is CASSEAERRGRITYEQYF. J is TRBJ2-7 and V is TRBV6-1, with a possible D match to TRBD1 (5 bases). In germline, CDR1 is MNHNS, CDR2 SASEGT. V dropped 0 bases and J dropped 2 bases, with 20 bases sitting between them. The CDR3 extends over 18 amino acids.

The chain has TRBV28 and TRBJ2-3, with D perhaps TRBD2 (6 bases). The CDR3 length is 15 residues. From germline, CDR1 is MDHEN and CDR2 SYDVKM. V was shortened by 4 bases and J by 4 bases, with 15 bases between the two germline ends. In nucleotides, the CDR3 is TGTGCCAGCAGTTCCGGGAGTCTAGCGTCAGATACGCAGTATTTT. Encoded protein: CASSSGSLASDTQYF.

The chain employs TRBV6-5 and TRBJ1-1; D is uncertain. The V end lost 7 bases, the J end lost 3 bases, and 15 bases lay between the germline ends. There are 14 residues in the CDR3. Germline V gives CDR1 MNHEY, CDR2 SVGAGI. For the CDR3, the DNA is TGTGCCAGCAAACCGCTCGGGAGTTACACTGAAGCTTTCTTT. Protein product: CASKPLGSYTEAFF.

The genes are TRBV5-8 and TRBJ2-7, with 14 bases aligning to TRBD2. The CDR3 sequence is 14 residues long. Germline CDR1 is SGHTS and CDR2 is YDEGEE. Trimming removed 4 bases from V and 5 bases from J; junction bases left unmatched: 2. The CDR3 loop is CASSPGLAGDEQYF. The CDR3 region has the DNA TGTGCCAGCAGCCCGGGACTAGCGGGAGACGAGCAGTACTTC.

The chain employs TRBV30 and TRBJ1-2; D unclear. The germline V gene encodes CDR1 GTSNPN and CDR2 SVGIG (reference sequence). The V and J ends lost 2 bases and 8 bases respectively, with 21 bases between them. This CDR3 is 15 amino acids long. The CDR3 coding sequence is TGTGCCTGGAGTCCCCCCGAGACCCCCAGCAGGGGCTACACCTTC. It encodes CAWSPPETPSRGYTF.

The chain employs TRBV18 and TRBJ2-1; perhaps TRBD2 as D (6 bases). The CDR3 has 14 amino acids. Germline V lookup: CDR1 KGHSH, CDR2 LQKENI. The V and J ends lost 3 bases and 8 bases respectively, with 14 bases between them. Written as DNA, the CDR3 is TGTGCCAGCTCACCCAACCCGACTAGTTATGAGCAGTTCTTC. Its protein is CASSPNPTSYEQFF. Variable domain in full (rest from reference TRBV18 and TRBJ2-1): NAGVMQNPRHLVRRRGQEARLRCSPMKGHSHVYWYRQLPEEGLKFMVYLQKENIIDESGMPKERFSAEFPKEGPSILRIQQVVRGDSAAYFCASSPNPTSYEQFFGPGTRLTVL.

The rearrangement joins TRBV7-7 to TRBJ2-1; 7 bases match TRBD1. CDR3 length equals 14 residues. Germline V gives CDR1 SSHAT, CDR2 FNYEAQ (reference sequence). V was clipped by 3 bases and J by 6 bases; unmatched bases: 5. CDR3 bases: TGTGCCAGCAGCTTCCTCAGGGGGACCAATGAGCAGTTCTTC. Amino acid sequence: CASSFLRGTNEQFF.

This chain links TRBV28 with TRBJ1-2; possible D gene TRBD1, 6 bases. Between the trimmed V and J ends, which lost 3 bases and 9 bases, there was a span of 29 bases. This CDR3 region has 18 residues. Germline V gene lookup returns CDR1 MDHEN and CDR2 SYDVKM. The CDR3 loop reads CASSLAGQRTSRLGSYTF. CDR3 bases: TGTGCCAGCAGTTTGGCCGGACAGCGTACATCACGTCTCGGAAGCTACACCTTC.

The V gene is TRBV11-2, the J gene TRBJ1-1; D may be TRBD1 (5 bases). Germline V gene sequence: CDR1 SGHAT, CDR2 FQNNGV. The CDR3 covers 12 residues. V gave up 0 bases and J gave up 13 bases, with 12 bases separating them. The CDR3 here is CASSLDGGQGFF. The CDR3 DNA reads as TGTGCCAGCAGCTTAGATGGAGGGCAGGGTTTCTTT.

The chain couples TRBV3-1 (or the pseudogene TRBV3-2) to TRBJ1-2, with 7 bases aligning to TRBD1. The V gene's germline CDR1 is LGHDT and CDR2 YNNKEL (reference sequence). J gave up 4 bases and V 1 base, and 9 bases lay outside the gene matches. The CDR3 is made up of 16 amino acids. CDR3 residues: CASSQGDRQGGYGYTF. The CDR3 nucleotides are TGTGCCAGCAGCCAAGGGGATCGACAGGGCGGCTATGGCTACACCTTC.

This sequence joins TRBV28 and TRBJ2-7; 7 positions match TRBD2. This CDR3 has 14 residues. The trim removed 11 bases at V and 6 bases at J, leaving 16 bases unmatched. Germline loops: CDR1 MDHEN, CDR2 SYDVKM. CDR3 nucleotide sequence: TGTGCCTGTCAGGGAGGGACCAGTTATCGCGAGCAGTACTTC. Translating it yields CACQGGTSYREQYF.

The chain couples TRBV11-3 to TRBJ2-2, with no clear D. The germline gives CDR1 SGHNT, CDR2 YENEEA. The CDR3 covers 16 residues. V was pared by 6 bases and J by 1 base, with 15 bases between. In DNA, the CDR3 is TGTGCCAGCAGTCCAAACCTCGACTGGAACACCGGGGAGCTGTTTTTT. Protein: CASSPNLDWNTGELFF.

The chain carries TRBV28 and TRBJ2-5; 9 bases are shared with TRBD2. Germline CDR1 and CDR2: MDHEN and SYDVKM. The length of the CDR3 is 13 residues. With V trimmed by 2 bases and J by 7 bases, 2 bases remained unmatched. The CDR3 sequence: CASSLVRGGTQYF. The CDR3 DNA follows: TGTGCCAGCAGTTTAGTGCGGGGGGGGACCCAGTACTTC.

This clone was counted a few times. The chain carries TRBV7-2 and TRBJ2-1; maybe TRBD2 (6 bases). Between the trimmed V and J ends, which lost 2 bases and 7 bases, there was a span of 12 bases. The CDR3 extends over 14 amino acids. In germline, CDR1 is SGHTA, CDR2 FQGNSA. CDR3 DNA: TGTGCCAGCAGCTTACGTCTAGCGACTAATGAGCAGTTCTTC. Translation: CASSLRLATNEQFF. Drawing the rest from reference TRBV7-2 and TRBJ2-1, the complete variable domain is GAGVSQSPSNKVTEKGKDVELRCDPISGHTALYWYRQSLGQGLEFLIYFQGNSAPDKSGLPSDRFSAERTGGSVSTLTIQRTQQEDSAVYLCASSLRLATNEQFFGPGTRLTVL.

J is TRBJ1-4 and V is TRBV7-9; 8 bases fit TRBD1. V was clipped by 4 bases and J by 0 bases; unmatched bases: 10. Germline V lookup: CDR1 SEHNR, CDR2 FQNEAQ (reference sequence). The CDR3 spans 18 residues. Here the CDR3 reads CASSSPKGQGPTNEKLFF. In DNA form, the CDR3 reads TGTGCCAGCAGCTCCCCTAAAGGACAGGGACCAACTAATGAAAAACTGTTTTTT.

The J gene is TRBJ1-2, the V gene TRBV27; TRBD1 is a possible D gene (5 bases). The V end was cut by 3 bases, the J end by 0 bases, with 8 bases between. Germline V gene sequence: CDR1 MNHEY, CDR2 SMNVEV (reference sequence). The CDR3 length is 14 residues. CDR3 nucleotides: TGTGCCAGCAGTTTGACAGCAACTAACTATGGCTACACCTTC. Its protein product is CASSLTATNYGYTF.

The chain joins TRBV11-2 to TRBJ1-1; D perhaps matches TRBD1 (5 bases). V was shortened by 2 bases and J by 4 bases, with 14 bases between the two germline ends. The CDR3 has 15 residues. Germline CDR1 SGHAT, CDR2 FQNNGV. CDR3: CASSLRLWGGTEAFF. DNA of the CDR3: TGTGCCAGCAGCTTAAGGCTGTGGGGGGGCACTGAAGCTTTCTTT.

The CDR3: CASNNPGLAYEQFF. CDR3 DNA: TGTGCCAGTAATAATCCGGGACTAGCTTATGAGCAGTTCTTC. The chain carries TRBV19 and TRBJ2-1; 9 nucleotides line up with TRBD2. V shed 7 bases, J shed 8 bases, and the junction held 9 bases outside the gene matches. CDR1 is LNHDA and CDR2 is SQIVND in the germline V gene (reference sequence). The CDR3 has 14 residues.

The CDR3 region is CASSLSQGGVNEQFF. The CDR3 DNA reads TGTGCCAGCAGTTTAAGTCAGGGGGGTGTCAATGAGCAGTTCTTC. The chain links TRBV28 to TRBJ2-1, with D possibly matching TRBD1 (7 bases). Trimming cost V 2 bases and J 6 bases, with 14 bases left between them. Per the germline V gene, CDR1 is MDHEN and CDR2 is SYDVKM. This CDR3 is 15 amino acids long.

This sequence joins TRBV19 and TRBJ2-5; 7 bases are a match to TRBD1. The length of the CDR3 is 15 residues. After removal of 4 bases from V and 6 bases from J, the junction contained 11 bases not matched to a gene. Germline V CDR1 and CDR2: LNHDA, SQIVND (reference sequence). This CDR3 is CASSTPGQWGKTQYF. DNA for the CDR3: TGTGCCAGTAGTACCCCGGGACAGTGGGGAAAGACCCAGTACTTC.